The 4 T cell receptor beta chains given below trace back to one sample, sequenced in a study of T cells after yellow fever vaccination. TCRdb recomputed calls from the 5' RACE reads with MiXCR, one row per CDR3 protein. The sample lists about 580,000 distinct CDR3 sequences; less than 20% were seen once. Here the sequenced sample was PBMCs, taken about 5 days after the first yellow fever vaccination. The receptors here all came from a man between 18 and 29 years old who received the YFV17D yellow fever vaccine.

The gene calls are TRBV4-2 and TRBJ2-5; 8 positions agree with TRBD2. This CDR3 has 18 residues. The V gene's germline CDR1 is LGHNA and CDR2 YNFKEQ. V was pared by 1 base and J by 1 base, with 11 bases of the junction left unmatched. CDR3 sequence (DNA): TGTGCCAGCAGCCAAGGGGTAGTTCAGCGGGGGTCCCAAGAGACCCAGTACTTC. Protein: CASSQGVVQRGSQETQYF.

This clonotype was observed a handful of times. The chain is built from TRBV11-3 and TRBJ2-3; 7 nucleotides agree with TRBD2. Germline values: CDR1 SGHNT, CDR2 YENEEA. The CDR3 extends over 16 amino acids. Germline trimming cut 3 bases from V and 3 bases from J; bases unmatched to any gene: 9. In DNA, the CDR3 is TGTGCCAGCAGCTTTAGCGGGTCCCGGTATACAGATACGCAGTATTTT. Its protein is CASSFSGSRYTDTQYF.

As concerns this clonotype: Compared with germline, one end of the junction differs, possibly owing to a read error. The V and J genes are TRBV18 and TRBJ2-2; D is undetermined. Germline CDR1 reads KGHSH; CDR2 reads LQKENI. CDR3 length: 13 amino acids. This chain's CDR3 is CTSSEIYTGELFF. CDR3 sequence (DNA): TGTACCAGCTCAGAGATTTACACCGGGGAGCTGTTTTTT.

CDR3 DNA: TGTGCCAGCAGCTTAATGGACGGGGTTGGAGAGACCCAGTACTTC. This sequence encodes CASSLMDGVGETQYF. The chain recombines TRBV7-3 with TRBJ2-5; the D gene is possibly TRBD2 (5 bases). The CDR3 sequence is 15 residues long. V dropped 1 base and J dropped 4 bases, with 13 bases sitting between them. Per the germline V gene, CDR1 is SGHTA and CDR2 is FQGTGA.